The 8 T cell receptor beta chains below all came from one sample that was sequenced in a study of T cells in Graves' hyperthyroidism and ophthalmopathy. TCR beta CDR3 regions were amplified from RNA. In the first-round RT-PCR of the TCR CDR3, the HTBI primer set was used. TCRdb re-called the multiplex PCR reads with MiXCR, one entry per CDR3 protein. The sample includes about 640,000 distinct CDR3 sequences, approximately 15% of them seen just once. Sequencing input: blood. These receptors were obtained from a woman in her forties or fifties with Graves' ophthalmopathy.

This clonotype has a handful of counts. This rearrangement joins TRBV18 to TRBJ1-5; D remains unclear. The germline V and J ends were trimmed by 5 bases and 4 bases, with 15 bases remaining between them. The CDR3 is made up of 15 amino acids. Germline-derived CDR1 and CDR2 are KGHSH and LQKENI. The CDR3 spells CASSKTDGINQPQHF. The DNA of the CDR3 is TGTGCCAGCTCAAAGACGGACGGGATTAATCAGCCCCAGCATTTT.

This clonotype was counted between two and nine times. The CDR3 nucleotides read TGCAGTGCTAGCCGCGAGCAGTACTTC. This translates into CSASREQYF. The J gene is TRBJ2-7, the V gene TRBV20-1; D remains ambiguous. V lost 3 bases, J lost 6 bases, and 3 bases lay in between. CDR3 length: 9 residues. Germline CDR1 DFQATT, CDR2 SNEGSKA (reference sequence).

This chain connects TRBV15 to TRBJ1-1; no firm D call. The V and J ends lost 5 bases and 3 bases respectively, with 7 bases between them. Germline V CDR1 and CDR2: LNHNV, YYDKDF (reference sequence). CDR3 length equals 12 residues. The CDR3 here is CATSLDYTEAFF. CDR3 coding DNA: TGTGCCACCAGCCTGGATTACACTGAAGCTTTCTTT.

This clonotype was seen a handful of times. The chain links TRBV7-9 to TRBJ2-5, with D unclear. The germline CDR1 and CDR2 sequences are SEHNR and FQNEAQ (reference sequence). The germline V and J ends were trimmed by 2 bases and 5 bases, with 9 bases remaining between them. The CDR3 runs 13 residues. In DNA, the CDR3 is TGTGCCAGCAGCTTAATAAGGGTGGAGACCCAGTACTTC. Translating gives CASSLIRVETQYF.

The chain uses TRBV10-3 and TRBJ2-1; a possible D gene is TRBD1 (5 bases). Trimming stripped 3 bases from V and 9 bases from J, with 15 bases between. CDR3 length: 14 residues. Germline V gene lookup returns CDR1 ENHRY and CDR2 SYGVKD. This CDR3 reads CAISDRALRVEQFF. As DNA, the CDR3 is TGTGCCATCAGTGACAGGGCTCTTCGTGTTGAGCAGTTCTTC.

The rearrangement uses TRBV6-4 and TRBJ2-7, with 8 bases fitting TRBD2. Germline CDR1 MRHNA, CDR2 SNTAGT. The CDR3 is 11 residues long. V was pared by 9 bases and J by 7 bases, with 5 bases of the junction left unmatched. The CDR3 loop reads CASRGGREQYF. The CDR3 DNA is TGTGCCAGTCGGGGGGGCAGGGAGCAGTACTTC.

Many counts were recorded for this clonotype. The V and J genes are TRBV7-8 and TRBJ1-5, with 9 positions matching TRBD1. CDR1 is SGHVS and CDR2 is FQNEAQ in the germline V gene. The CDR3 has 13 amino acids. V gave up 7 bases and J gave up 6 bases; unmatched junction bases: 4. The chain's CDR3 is CASNPDRGQPQHF. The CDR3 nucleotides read TGTGCCAGCAACCCGGACAGGGGTCAGCCCCAGCATTTT.

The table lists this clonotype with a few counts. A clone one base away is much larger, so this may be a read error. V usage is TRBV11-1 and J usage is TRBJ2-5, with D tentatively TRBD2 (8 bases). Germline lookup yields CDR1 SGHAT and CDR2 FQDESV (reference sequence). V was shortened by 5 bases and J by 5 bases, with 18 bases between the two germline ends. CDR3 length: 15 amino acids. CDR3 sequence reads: CASSRDSGRIETQYF. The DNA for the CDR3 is TGTGCCAGCAGCAGGGACAGCGGGAGAATTGAGACCCAGTACTTC.